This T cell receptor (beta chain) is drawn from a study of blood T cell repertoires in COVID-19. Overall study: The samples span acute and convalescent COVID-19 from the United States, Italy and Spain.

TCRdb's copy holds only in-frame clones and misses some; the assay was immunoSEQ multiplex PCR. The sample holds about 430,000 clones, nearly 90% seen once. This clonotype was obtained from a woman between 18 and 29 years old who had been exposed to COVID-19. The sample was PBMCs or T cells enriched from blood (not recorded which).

The CDR3 protein is CASSHQQDISYNSPLHF. The CDR3 DNA reads TGCGCCAGCAGCCACCAACAGGACATCTCCTATAATTCACCCCTCCACTTT. The chain carries TRBV4-1 and TRBJ1-6; perhaps TRBD1 as D (5 bases). CDR1 and CDR2 (germline): MGHRA, YSYEKL. With 3 bases removed from V and 0 bases from J, the gap between germline ends came to 12 bases. This CDR3 is built from 17 residues.